This T cell receptor (beta chain) was sequenced for a study of blood T cells in healthy people across ages. This clonotype has more than one count but fewer than ten. Caucasian individuals from Russia who were healthy and aged 6 to 90 acted as donors. The authors ran a second PCR of roughly 6 to 12 cycles using a sample-barcoded 5' primer and a J-beta primer mix. One entry per CDR3 protein results from TCRdb running MiXCR on the 5' RACE reads. Of roughly 1.9 million distinct CDR3 sequences listed, about 39% are singletons. The material sequenced was blood. The TCR originated in a human donor in good health.

CDR3 amino acids: CASRADYQETQYF. CDR3 DNA: TGTGCCAGCAGAGCGGACTATCAAGAGACCCAGTACTTC. V usage is TRBV12-3 or TRBV12-4 and J usage is TRBJ2-5, with D possibly matching TRBD2 (6 bases). The CDR3 is made up of 13 amino acids. Trimming took 6 bases from V and 2 from J, leaving 10 bases between them.